This TCR beta chain was sequenced for a study of blood T cell repertoires in COVID-19 (dated by TCRdb to about 2020). About the investigation overall: Samples covering the acute and convalescent phases of COVID-19 were provided by collaborators in the United States, Italy and Spain. The material from the prospective study consisted of cDNA or gDNA derived from T cells, B-cell-depleted T cells, or PBMCs. Subjects who had been exposed to COVID-19, were actively infected with it, or had recovered from it provided the deeply sampled blood TCRbeta repertoires that made up the dataset. The repertoires were made available in a free public database intended to serve as a resource for research on the immune response to SARS-CoV-2. Samples were obtained from the ongoing ImmuneRACE study (first 160 participants) and from 1,200 or so subjects provided by 6 global collaborators. Sample metadata almost always included a de-identified subject ID, COVID-19 status, age in years and sex. Where available, HLA class I and class II types were obtained from metadata supplied by the sample provider rather than from assay-based typing. What the research found in general, with its limitations: Clinical and demographic metadata were provided uncurated, with the amount varying by source and participant.

Enrolling through a virtual design, the prospective study's participants ranged in age from roughly 18 to 90 years and lived across 20 to 30 United States geographic areas. Cohort assignment in the prospective study relied on participant-reported clinical history from a screening survey and a study questionnaire. Recovered participants in ImmuneRACE Cohort 3 were defined by two consecutive negative NP/OP PCR tests, clearance by a healthcare professional, or resolution of symptoms. In the prospective study, whole blood, serum and a nasopharyngeal or oropharyngeal swab were collected from each participant by mobile phlebotomists. Participants in the prospective study had the option to provide additional blood draws and questionnaires over a roughly 2-month period. Before DNA extraction, blood samples from the prospective study were shipped at room temperature or frozen. TCRbeta CDR3 regions were amplified from genomic DNA using the immunoSEQ Assay, a bias-controlled multiplex PCR. In the original analysis: Within the assay, amplification of reference gene primers was used to estimate how many nucleated cells each sample contained. Sequence reads were collapsed and filtered to measure the absolute abundance of every unique TCRbeta CDR3 rearrangement. For each sample, productive Simpson clonality was calculated as the square root of Simpson's diversity index over productive rearrangements. Entries here come from immuneACCESS through TCRdb and include only in-frame sequences with V and J called. Some clones fail to appear in such tables; in the studies checked, an unresolved V gene covers under half of the shortfall, and the cause of the remainder is unknown. V, J and clone size were drawn from that table, and D and trimming were deduced from the DNA. The sample yields 350,000 to 450,000 clones; 75% to 90% were counted once. The ten largest clones add up to 1.1% of the sample.

From a lookup of the germline V gene (reference sequence), CDR1 and CDR2 are MNHEY and SMNVEV. CDR3 length: 17 amino acids, cysteine to phenylalanine. The entry retains the CDR3 DNA only, 51 bases that are in frame from base 1. V loses 6 bases at its end and J loses 6 bases; junction bases beyond the gene matches: 14. Notes on this clone: Its antigen is not yet known. Per-base quality was not reported, and no clone a single base away is much larger than it.

The sequencing input was PBMCs or T cells enriched from blood (not recorded which). The sequence was obtained from a man aged 30 to 45 who had recovered from COVID-19. The chain joins TRBV27 to TRBJ1-6, with TRBD1 identical over 7 junction bases. DNA sequence: TGTGCCAGCAGGTTCGGTGGCGGGACAGACCTTAATTCACCCCTCCACTTT. The translation is CASRFGGGTDLNSPLHF.